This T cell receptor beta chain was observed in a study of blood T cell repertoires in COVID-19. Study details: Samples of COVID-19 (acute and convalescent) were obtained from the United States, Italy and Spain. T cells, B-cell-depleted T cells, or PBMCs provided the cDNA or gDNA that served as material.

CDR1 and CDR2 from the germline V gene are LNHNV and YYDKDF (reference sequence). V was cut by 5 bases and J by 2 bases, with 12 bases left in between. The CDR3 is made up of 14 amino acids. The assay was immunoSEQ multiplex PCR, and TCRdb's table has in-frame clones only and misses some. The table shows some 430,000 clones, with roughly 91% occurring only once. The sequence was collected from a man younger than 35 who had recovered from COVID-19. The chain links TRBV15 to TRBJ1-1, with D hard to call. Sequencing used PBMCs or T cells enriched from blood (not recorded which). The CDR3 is CATSLRTPNTEAFF. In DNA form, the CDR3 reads TGTGCCACCAGCCTTCGTACACCTAACACTGAAGCTTTCTTT. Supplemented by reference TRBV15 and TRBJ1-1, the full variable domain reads DAMVIQNPRYQVTQFGKPVTLSCSQTLNHNVMYWYQQKSSQAPKLLFHYYDKDFNNEADTPDNFQSRRPNTSFCFLDIRSPGLGDTAMYLCATSLRTPNTEAFFGQGTRLTVV.